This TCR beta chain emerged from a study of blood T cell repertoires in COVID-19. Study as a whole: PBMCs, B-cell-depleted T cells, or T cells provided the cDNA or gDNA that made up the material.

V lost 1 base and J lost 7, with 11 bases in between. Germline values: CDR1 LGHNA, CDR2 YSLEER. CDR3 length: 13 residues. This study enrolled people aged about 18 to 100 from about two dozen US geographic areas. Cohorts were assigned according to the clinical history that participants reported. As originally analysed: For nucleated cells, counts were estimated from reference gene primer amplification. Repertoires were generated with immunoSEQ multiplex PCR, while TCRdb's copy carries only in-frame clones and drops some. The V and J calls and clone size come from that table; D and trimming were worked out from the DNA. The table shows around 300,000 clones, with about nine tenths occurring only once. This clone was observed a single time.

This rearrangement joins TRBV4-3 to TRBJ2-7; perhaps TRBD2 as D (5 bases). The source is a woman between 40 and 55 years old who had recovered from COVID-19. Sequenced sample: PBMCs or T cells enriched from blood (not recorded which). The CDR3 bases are TGCGCCAGCAGCCAAGTGGCCGAGCGGGAGCAGTACTTC. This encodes CASSQVAEREQYF.